The 17 T cell receptor beta chains reported below all come from one sample, sequenced in a study of shared clonotypes between healthy human individuals. Repertoires were generated with immunoSEQ multiplex PCR, while TCRdb's copy carries only in-frame clones and drops some. In the table there are about 590,000 clones, nearly 97% of which are singletons. It was CD45RO-negative cells, positively selected for CCR7, that made up naive CD8 cells, with terminally differentiated effector memory CD45RA+ cells excluded. Sequencing used naive CD8+ T cells sorted from blood. The receptors shown here come from a woman aged 25 to 39 in good health.

The chain uses TRBV9 and TRBJ2-1; possible D gene TRBD2, 5 bases. This CDR3 has 15 amino acids. Between the trimmed V and J ends, which lost 0 bases and 6 bases, there was a span of 13 bases. Per germline, CDR1 SGDLS and CDR2 YYNGEE. The CDR3 is CASSVGRALPNEQFF. The CDR3 DNA follows: TGTGCCAGCAGCGTAGGGCGGGCACTGCCCAATGAGCAGTTCTTC.

The chain carries TRBV29-1 and TRBJ2-2; D remains unclear. CDR3 length: 13 residues. The germline gives CDR1 SQVTM, CDR2 ANQGSEA. Trimming cost V 7 bases and J 0 bases, with 9 bases left between them. The CDR3 region has the DNA TGCAGCGGCGGAATTTCGAACACCGGGGAGCTGTTTTTT. Translating gives CSGGISNTGELFF.

The chain recombines TRBV5-5 with TRBJ2-2; D perhaps matches TRBD1 (6 bases). The CDR3 is made up of 13 amino acids. Germline V lookup: CDR1 SGHKS, CDR2 YYEKEE (reference sequence). The V end was cut by 3 bases, the J end by 8 bases, with 11 bases between. In nucleotides, the CDR3 is TGTGCCAGCAGCTGGACAGCTGGGGGGGAGCTGTTTTTT. Encoded protein: CASSWTAGGELFF. Complete variable domain (other parts from reference TRBV5-5 and TRBJ2-2): DAGVTQSPTHLIKTRGQQVTLRCSPISGHKSVSWYQQVLGQGPQFIFQYYEKEERGRGNFPDRFSARQFPNYSSELNVNALLLGDSALYLCASSWTAGGELFFGEGSRLTVL.

The rearrangement uses TRBV4-1 and TRBJ2-2; 7 bases fit TRBD1. Losses at the gene ends were 4 bases for V and 6 bases for J; bases not matched to a gene: 2. The CDR3 consists of 13 residues. CDR1 and CDR2 from the germline V gene are MGHRA and YSYEKL. CDR3 in amino acids: CASSLTGSGELFF. The CDR3 nucleotides read TGCGCCAGCAGCCTGACAGGGTCCGGGGAGCTGTTTTTT.

The rearrangement uses TRBV5-1 and TRBJ2-2; 11 bases line up with TRBD2. V lost 1 base and J lost 0; bases outside the gene matches: 11. This CDR3 comprises 20 residues. Germline V gives CDR1 SGHRS, CDR2 YFSETQ. In DNA form, the CDR3 reads TGCGCCAGCAGCTTGCTAGGTACTAGCGGGAGTTGGGCGAACACCGGGGAGCTGTTTTTT. Amino acid sequence: CASSLLGTSGSWANTGELFF.

The chain uses TRBV19 and TRBJ1-4, with TRBD1 matching over 10 bases. There are 17 residues in the CDR3. The germline gives CDR1 LNHDA, CDR2 SQIVND (reference sequence). V shed 5 bases and J 3 bases; nucleotides not matched to a gene: 9. CDR3 sequence reads: CASSGTGEPGANEKLFF. Here the CDR3 DNA reads TGTGCCAGTAGTGGGACAGGGGAGCCCGGGGCTAATGAAAAACTGTTTTTT.

The V and J genes are TRBV10-2 and TRBJ2-1; D is unclear. The CDR3 runs 10 residues. The V end lost 4 bases, the J end lost 8 bases, and 3 bases lay between the germline ends. Germline CDR1 reads WSHSY; CDR2 reads SAAADI. This chain's CDR3 is CASSGYEQFF. In nucleotides, the CDR3 is TGCGCCAGCAGTGGTTATGAGCAGTTCTTC.

The sample holds a few counts of this clone. J is TRBJ2-5 and V is TRBV13; D perhaps matches TRBD1 (5 bases). V was clipped by 4 bases and J by 0 bases, with 9 bases between them. The length of the CDR3 is 14 residues. Germline CDR1 reads PRHDT; CDR2 reads FYEKMQ (reference sequence). CDR3 DNA: TGTGCCAGCAGCTCACAGACAGACCAAGAGACCCAGTACTTC. This sequence encodes CASSSQTDQETQYF.

This clone appeared once. This chain uses TRBV6-6 with TRBJ1-4; D gene ambiguous. V lost 6 bases to trimming and J lost 8 bases, with 19 bases between them. Germline CDR1 is MNHNY and CDR2 is SVGAGI (reference sequence). The CDR3 runs to 15 residues. The CDR3 reads CASSGDGLNSEKLFF. The CDR3 nucleotides read TGTGCCAGCAGCGGAGACGGACTTAACTCGGAAAAACTGTTTTTT.

The chain combines TRBV4-2 with TRBJ2-7; 8 positions match TRBD1. The CDR3 contains 14 residues. Germline V gives CDR1 LGHNA, CDR2 YNFKEQ. The V segment lost 1 base and the J segment 5 bases; nucleotides outside the gene matches: 4. The CDR3 sequence is CASSQAVTGDEQYF. Written as DNA, the CDR3 is TGTGCCAGCAGCCAAGCCGTGACAGGGGACGAGCAGTACTTC.

This chain uses TRBV29-1 with TRBJ2-7, with unresolved D. Germline values: CDR1 SQVTM, CDR2 ANQGSEA. CDR3 size: 13 residues. The ends were cut back, 7 bases at V and 0 bases at J, with 13 bases in the middle. The CDR3 sequence is CSAIKENSYEQYF. CDR3 in DNA: TGCAGCGCTATCAAGGAGAACTCCTACGAGCAGTACTTC.

The chain couples TRBV5-1 to TRBJ2-1; D gene unclear. Germline values: CDR1 SGHRS, CDR2 YFSETQ. The CDR3 has 12 amino acids. The V gene lost 0 bases and the J gene lost 8 bases, with 6 bases spanning the gap. The CDR3 DNA reads as TGCGCCAGCAGCTTGGGTCCGGATGAGCAGTTCTTC. The encoded protein is CASSLGPDEQFF.

V is TRBV9 and J is TRBJ2-7, with 10 nucleotides matching TRBD2. Per germline, CDR1 SGDLS and CDR2 YYNGEE. This CDR3 spans 14 amino acids. The trim removed 3 bases at V and 3 bases at J, leaving 3 bases unmatched. The CDR3 protein is CASSESGRGYEQYF. As DNA, the CDR3 is TGTGCCAGCAGCGAGAGCGGGAGGGGCTACGAGCAGTACTTC.

CDR3: CSARQGGTYYGYTF. For the CDR3, the DNA is TGCAGCGCGCGACAGGGCGGAACGTACTATGGCTACACCTTC. The chain employs TRBV29-1 and TRBJ1-2; 7 nucleotides agree with TRBD1. The V gene end was trimmed by 7 bases and the J gene end by 3 bases; junction bases not matched to a gene: 11. Germline V lookup: CDR1 SQVTM, CDR2 ANQGSEA. This CDR3 is built from 14 residues.

This chain links TRBV7-8 with TRBJ2-7; D call uncertain. V lost 1 base, J lost 3 bases, and 13 bases lay in between. Germline lookup yields CDR1 SGHVS and CDR2 FQNEAQ. This CDR3 contains 15 residues. The CDR3, as DNA: TGTGCCAGCAGCTTAGGCACCTCTATCGTCTACGAGCAGTACTTC. Protein: CASSLGTSIVYEQYF.

The rearrangement joins TRBV28 to TRBJ1-5; tentatively, D is TRBD1 (5 bases). The CDR3 loop spans 13 amino acids. The V end was cut by 4 bases, the J end by 7 bases, with 11 bases between. CDR1 is MDHEN, CDR2 SYDVKM, per germline. The CDR3 is CASSSGLGQPQHF. CDR3 sequence (DNA): TGTGCCAGCAGTTCAGGGCTGGGACAGCCCCAGCATTTT.

V gene TRBV2 combines with J gene TRBJ1-2; D not certain. The ends were cut back, 0 bases at V and 3 bases at J, with 17 bases in the middle. CDR1 is SNHLY, CDR2 FYNNEI, per germline. CDR3 length: 17 residues. The CDR3 spells CASSEAKPGRSDYGYTF. DNA for the CDR3: TGTGCCAGCAGTGAAGCCAAGCCGGGGAGGAGTGACTATGGCTACACCTTC.